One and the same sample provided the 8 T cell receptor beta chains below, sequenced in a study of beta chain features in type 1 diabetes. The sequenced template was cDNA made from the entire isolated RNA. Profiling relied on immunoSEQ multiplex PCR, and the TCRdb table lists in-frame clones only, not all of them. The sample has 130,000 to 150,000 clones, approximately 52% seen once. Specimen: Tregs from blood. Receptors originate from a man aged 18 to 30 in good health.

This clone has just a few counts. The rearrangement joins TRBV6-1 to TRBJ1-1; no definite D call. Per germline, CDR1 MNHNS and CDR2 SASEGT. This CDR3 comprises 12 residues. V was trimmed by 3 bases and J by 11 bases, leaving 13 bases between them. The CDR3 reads CASSEGGLAAFF. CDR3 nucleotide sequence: TGTGCCAGCAGTGAGGGAGGGTTGGCGGCTTTCTTT.

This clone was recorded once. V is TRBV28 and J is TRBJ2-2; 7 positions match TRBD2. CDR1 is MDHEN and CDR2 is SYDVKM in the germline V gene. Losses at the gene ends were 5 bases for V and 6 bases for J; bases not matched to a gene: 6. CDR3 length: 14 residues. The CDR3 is CASSPPGGPGELFF. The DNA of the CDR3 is TGTGCCAGCAGTCCCCCGGGGGGACCCGGGGAGCTGTTTTTT.

The CDR3 nucleotides are TGCAGTGCTAAATCAGGATACGAGCAGTACTTC. Its protein product is CSAKSGYEQYF. The genes are TRBV20-1 and TRBJ2-7, with D unclear. The V and J ends lost 4 bases and 4 bases respectively, with 8 bases between them. This CDR3 has 11 amino acids. Per germline, CDR1 DFQATT and CDR2 SNEGSKA (reference sequence).

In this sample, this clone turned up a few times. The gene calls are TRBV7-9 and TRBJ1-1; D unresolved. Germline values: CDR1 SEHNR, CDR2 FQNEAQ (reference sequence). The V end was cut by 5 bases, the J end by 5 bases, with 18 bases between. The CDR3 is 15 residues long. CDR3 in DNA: TGTGCCAGCAGCGGAGAGGGTGTGTTGAGGACTGAAGCTTTCTTT. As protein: CASSGEGVLRTEAFF. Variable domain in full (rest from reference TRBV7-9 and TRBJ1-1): DTGVSQNPRHKITKRGQNVTFRCDPISEHNRLYWYRQTLGQGPEFLTYFQNEAQLEKSRLLSDRFSAERPKGSFSTLEIQRTEQGDSAMYLCASSGEGVLRTEAFFGQGTRLTVV.

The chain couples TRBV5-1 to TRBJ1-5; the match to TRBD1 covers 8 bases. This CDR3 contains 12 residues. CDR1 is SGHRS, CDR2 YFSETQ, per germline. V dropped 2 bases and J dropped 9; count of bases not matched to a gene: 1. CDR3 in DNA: TGCGCCAGCAGCTTACAGGGGGGGCCCCAGCATTTT. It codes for CASSLQGGPQHF.

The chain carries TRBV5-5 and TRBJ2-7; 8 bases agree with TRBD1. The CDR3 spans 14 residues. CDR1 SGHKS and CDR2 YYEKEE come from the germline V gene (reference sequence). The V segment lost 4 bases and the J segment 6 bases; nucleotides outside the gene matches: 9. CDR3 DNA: TGTGCCAGCAGCGGCACCCGGACAGGGACCGAGCAGTACTTC. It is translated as CASSGTRTGTEQYF. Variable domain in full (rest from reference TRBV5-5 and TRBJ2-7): DAGVTQSPTHLIKTRGQQVTLRCSPISGHKSVSWYQQVLGQGPQFIFQYYEKEERGRGNFPDRFSARQFPNYSSELNVNALLLGDSALYLCASSGTRTGTEQYFGPGTRLTVT.

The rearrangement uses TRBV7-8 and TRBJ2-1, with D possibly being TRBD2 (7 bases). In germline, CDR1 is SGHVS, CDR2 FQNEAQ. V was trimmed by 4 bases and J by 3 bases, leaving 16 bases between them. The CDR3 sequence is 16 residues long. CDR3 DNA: TGTGCCAGCAGCTCTACAGGGTGGGGGGGCTACAATGAGCAGTTCTTC. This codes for CASSSTGWGGYNEQFF.

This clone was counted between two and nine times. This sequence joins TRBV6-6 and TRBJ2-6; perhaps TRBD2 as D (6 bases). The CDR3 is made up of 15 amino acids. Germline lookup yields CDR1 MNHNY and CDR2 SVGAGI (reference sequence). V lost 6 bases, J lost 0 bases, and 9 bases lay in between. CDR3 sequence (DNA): TGTGCCAGCAGCCCCGGGGGCTCTGGGGCCAACGTCCTGACTTTC. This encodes CASSPGGSGANVLTF.